The entry below gives a single TCR beta chain sequence along with its context. The data were obtained in a study of T cell responses to AZD1222 COVID-19 vaccine. V was cut by 10 bases and J by 2 bases, with 15 bases left in between. CDR3 length equals 14 residues. Germline CDR1 LNHDA, CDR2 SQIVND (reference sequence). This table comes from immunoSEQ multiplex PCR, and its TCRdb copy is limited to in-frame clones, with some not included. The sample consists of about 140,000 clones, under 95% of them appearing once. J is TRBJ1-5 and V is TRBV19, with D uncertain. The origin of this receptor is an adult in good health. The sequencing here drew on peripheral blood, taken on day 0 of AZD1222 vaccination. The CDR3 DNA is TGTGCCACGTGGTCCTCGGTGGGCAATCAGCCCCAGCATTTT. Its translation: CATWSSVGNQPQHF.